This T cell receptor beta chain was observed in a study of cytomegalovirus exposure and HLA in healthy donors. Looking at the study overall: An earlier analysis identified 120 million or so unique TCR beta sequences in 150 million to 200 million T cells.

Study results and caveats: Later, an analysis showed that TCR beta chains associated with HLA were more clonally expanded than others that were equally common.

PCR employed 60 Vbeta and 13 Jbeta primers. Sequencing was performed with immunoSEQ multiplex PCR; in TCRdb, only in-frame clones are kept and a portion is missing. The sample yields roughly 200,000 clones, about 80% seen once. Concerning this clone itself: Its antigen remains unidentified.

The V gene end was trimmed by 4 bases and the J gene end by 4 bases; junction bases not matched to a gene: 5. Germline V gene lookup returns CDR1 LNHDA and CDR2 SQIVND (reference sequence). CDR3 length: 14 amino acids. The V gene is TRBV19, the J gene TRBJ2-3; 7 nucleotides line up with TRBD1. The source of this sequence is a man aged 35-49 years in good health and CMV-seropositive. Sequencing was carried out using PBMCs. The CDR3: CASSSRTGADTQYF. The CDR3 region has the DNA TGTGCCAGTAGTAGCCGGACAGGCGCAGATACGCAGTATTTT.